This paragraph covers one T cell receptor (beta chain) sequence. Its recognized antigen is unknown. It has no much larger one-base neighbor in the sample; base qualities were not kept. The sample originates from a study of T-cell reconstitution after alpha-beta-depleted transplantation in children (TCRdb year 2016). Turning to the overall study: Using TCR repertoire profiling, the study followed T-cell immune reconstitution in a quantitative way in children after TCRalphabeta/CD19-depleted allogeneic hematopoietic cell transplantation. Results and caveats for the whole study, not just this receptor: Hyperexpanded clone frequencies declined over subsequent months; after one year, T-cell counts and TCRbeta diversity were mostly attributed to newly produced T cells. In some patients, high TCRbeta diversity at day 60 was attributed to recipient T cells and intrathymic progenitors that had survived conditioning. Apparently early alphabetaT-cell count recovery about two months after transplant reportedly relied on only several hundred rapidly expanded clones derived from non-depleted graft cells.

Cut back by 3 bases and 0 bases, the V and J ends lie 7 bases apart. Based on the germline V gene, the CDR1 and CDR2 sequences are SGHRS and YFSETQ. The CDR3 spans 14 residues, from the cysteine through the phenylalanine. Only CDR3 DNA remains: 42 bases, in frame from the first base. The receptor library was made with PCR. Instrument on record: Illumina HiSeq 2500. TCR library preparation used molecular barcoding, with unique molecular identifiers applied to normalize quantification of the TCRbeta repertoire. The raw public reads went through TCRdb reprocessing: fastp at Q25, MiXCR clone calling, in-frame beta chains kept. Each entry is one CDR3 protein sequence, shown with its most common DNA and genes. Present in this sample are roughly 570,000 distinct CDR3 sequences, more than 20% of which were seen just once. The ten largest clones represent just over 35% of the sample. Explained via the paper, the treatment or condition label denotes: allogeneic hematopoietic cell transplantation with graft depleted of TCRalphabeta T cells and CD19 B cells. Transplant recipients were children who received TCRalphabeta/CD19-depleted allogeneic hematopoietic cell grafts.

This TCR came from a boy under two years old with Wiskott-Aldrich syndrome, due to receive a stem cell transplant. Sequences were derived from PBMCs, sampled before TCRalphabeta/CD19-depleted stem cell transplant. The chain employs TRBV5-1 and TRBJ1-3; the D gene assignment is ambiguous. The CDR3 sequence is CASSSTSSGNTIYF. The DNA sequence is given as TGCGCCAGCAGCTCTACCTCCTCTGGAAACACCATATATTTT.